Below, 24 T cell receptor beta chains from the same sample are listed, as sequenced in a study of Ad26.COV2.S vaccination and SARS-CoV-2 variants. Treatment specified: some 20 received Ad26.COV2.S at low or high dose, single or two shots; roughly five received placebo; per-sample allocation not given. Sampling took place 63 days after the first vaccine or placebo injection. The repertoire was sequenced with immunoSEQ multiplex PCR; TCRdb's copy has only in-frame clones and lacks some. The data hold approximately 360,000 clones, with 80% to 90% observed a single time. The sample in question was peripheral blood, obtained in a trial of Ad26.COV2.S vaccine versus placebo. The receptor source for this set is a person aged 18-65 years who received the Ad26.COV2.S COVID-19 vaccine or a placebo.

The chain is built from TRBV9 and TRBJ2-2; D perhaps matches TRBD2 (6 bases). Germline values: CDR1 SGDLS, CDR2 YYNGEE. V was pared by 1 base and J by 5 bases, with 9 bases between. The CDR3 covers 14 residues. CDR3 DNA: TGTGCCAGCAGCGTAAGGGGAGGAACCGGGGAGCTGTTTTTT. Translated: CASSVRGGTGELFF.

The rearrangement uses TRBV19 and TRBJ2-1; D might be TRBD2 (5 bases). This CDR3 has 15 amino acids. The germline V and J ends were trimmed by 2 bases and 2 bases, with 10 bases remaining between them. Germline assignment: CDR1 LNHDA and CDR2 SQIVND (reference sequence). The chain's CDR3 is CASSIKGVAYNEQFF. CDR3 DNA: TGTGCCAGTAGTATAAAGGGAGTTGCCTACAATGAGCAGTTCTTC.

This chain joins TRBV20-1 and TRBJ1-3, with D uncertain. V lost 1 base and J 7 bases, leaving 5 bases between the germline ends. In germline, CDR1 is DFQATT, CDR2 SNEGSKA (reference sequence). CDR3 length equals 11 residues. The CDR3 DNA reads TGCAGTGCTAGAGGGTCCAACACCATATATTTT. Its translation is CSARGSNTIYF.

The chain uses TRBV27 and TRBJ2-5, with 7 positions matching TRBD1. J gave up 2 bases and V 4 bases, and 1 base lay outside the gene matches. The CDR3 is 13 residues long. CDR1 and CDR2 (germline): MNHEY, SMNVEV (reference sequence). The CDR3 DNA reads TGTGCCAGCAGTTCAGGGGGACAAGAGACCCAGTACTTC. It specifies CASSSGGQETQYF.

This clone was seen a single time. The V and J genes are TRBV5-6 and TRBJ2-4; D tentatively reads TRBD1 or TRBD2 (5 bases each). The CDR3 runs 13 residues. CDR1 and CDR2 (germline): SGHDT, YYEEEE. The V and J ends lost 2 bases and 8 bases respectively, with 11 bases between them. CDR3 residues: CASSLRVGDIQYF. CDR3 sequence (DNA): TGTGCCAGCAGCTTAAGGGTGGGGGACATTCAGTACTTC.

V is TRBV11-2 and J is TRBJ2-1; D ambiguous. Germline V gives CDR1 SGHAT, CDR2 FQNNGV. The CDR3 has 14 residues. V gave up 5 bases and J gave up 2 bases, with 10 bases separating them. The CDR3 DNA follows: TGTGCCAGCAGCGGCCTGAGCCCCTACAATGAGCAGTTCTTC. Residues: CASSGLSPYNEQFF.

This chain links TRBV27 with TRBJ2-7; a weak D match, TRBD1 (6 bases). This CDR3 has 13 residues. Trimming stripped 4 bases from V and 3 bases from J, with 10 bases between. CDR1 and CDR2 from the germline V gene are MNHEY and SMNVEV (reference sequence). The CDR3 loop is CASSYRVDYEQYF. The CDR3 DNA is TGTGCCAGCAGTTACAGGGTTGACTACGAGCAGTACTTC.

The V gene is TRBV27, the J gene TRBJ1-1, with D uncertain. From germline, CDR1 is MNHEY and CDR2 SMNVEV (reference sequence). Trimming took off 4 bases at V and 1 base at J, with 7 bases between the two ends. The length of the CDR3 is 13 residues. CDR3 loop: CASSWYGNTEAFF. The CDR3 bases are TGTGCCAGCAGTTGGTATGGGAACACTGAAGCTTTCTTT.

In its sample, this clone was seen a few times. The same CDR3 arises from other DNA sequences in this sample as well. CDR3: CASSPGLAVTDTQYF. For the CDR3, the DNA is TGTGCCAGCTCACCAGGGCTAGCGGTCACAGATACGCAGTATTTT. V and J are TRBV18 and TRBJ2-3, with TRBD2 matching over 7 bases. CDR3 length: 15 residues. V trimming: 2 bases; J trimming: 2 bases; junction bases outside the gene matches: 4. Per the germline V gene, CDR1 is KGHSH and CDR2 is LQKENI.

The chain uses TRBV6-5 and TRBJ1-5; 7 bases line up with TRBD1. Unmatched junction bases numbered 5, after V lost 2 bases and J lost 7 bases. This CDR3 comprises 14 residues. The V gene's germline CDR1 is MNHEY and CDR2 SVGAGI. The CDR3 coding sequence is TGTGCCAGCAGTTACGAACAGGGGAGACAGCCCCAGCATTTT. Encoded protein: CASSYEQGRQPQHF.

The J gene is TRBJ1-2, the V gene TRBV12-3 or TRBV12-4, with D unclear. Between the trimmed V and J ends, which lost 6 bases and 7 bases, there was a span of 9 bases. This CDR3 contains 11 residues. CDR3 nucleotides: TGTGCCAGCAGATCTGGGTTTGGCTACACCTTC. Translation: CASRSGFGYTF.

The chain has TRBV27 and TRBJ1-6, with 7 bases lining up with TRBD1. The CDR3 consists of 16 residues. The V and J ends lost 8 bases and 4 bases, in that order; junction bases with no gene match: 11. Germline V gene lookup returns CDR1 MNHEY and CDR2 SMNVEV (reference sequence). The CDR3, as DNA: TGTGCCAGCCGTACGGCCGGGACAGTTTATAATTCACCCCTCCACTTT. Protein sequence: CASRTAGTVYNSPLHF.

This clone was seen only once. In nucleotides, the CDR3 is TGTGCCAGCAGTCACGTACCGGGACTGTACAATGAGCAGTTCTTC. Its protein is CASSHVPGLYNEQFF. J is TRBJ2-1 and V is TRBV6-2 or TRBV6-3, with D perhaps matching TRBD2 (6 bases). The CDR3 extends over 15 amino acids. V shed 5 bases and J shed 4 bases, with 15 bases lying between them. Germline V lookup: CDR1 MNHEY, CDR2 SVGEGT.

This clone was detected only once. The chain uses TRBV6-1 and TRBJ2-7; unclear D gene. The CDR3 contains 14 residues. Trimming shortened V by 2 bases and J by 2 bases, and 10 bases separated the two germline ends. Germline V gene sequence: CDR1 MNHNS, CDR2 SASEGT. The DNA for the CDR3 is TGTGCCAGCAGTGAATGGATAGGTACCTACGAGCAGTACTTC. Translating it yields CASSEWIGTYEQYF.

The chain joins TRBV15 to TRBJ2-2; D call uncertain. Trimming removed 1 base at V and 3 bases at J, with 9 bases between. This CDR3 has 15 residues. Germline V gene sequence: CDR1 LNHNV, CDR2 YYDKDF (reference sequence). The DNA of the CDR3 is TGTGCCACCAGCAGAGGTGGGGTAGACACCGGGGAGCTGTTTTTT. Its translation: CATSRGGVDTGELFF.

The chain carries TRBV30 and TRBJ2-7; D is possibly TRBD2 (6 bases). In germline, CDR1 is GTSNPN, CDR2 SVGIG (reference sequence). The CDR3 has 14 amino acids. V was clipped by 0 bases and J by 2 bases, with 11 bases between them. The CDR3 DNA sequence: TGTGCCTGGAGTGTAGGCGGGATAGCCTACGAGCAGTACTTC. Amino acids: CAWSVGGIAYEQYF.

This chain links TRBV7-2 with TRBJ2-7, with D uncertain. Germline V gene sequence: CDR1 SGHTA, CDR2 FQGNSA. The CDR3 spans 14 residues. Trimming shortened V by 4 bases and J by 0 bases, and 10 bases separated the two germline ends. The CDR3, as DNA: TGTGCCAGCAGCTCCCCCTACACCTCCTACGAGCAGTACTTC. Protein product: CASSSPYTSYEQYF. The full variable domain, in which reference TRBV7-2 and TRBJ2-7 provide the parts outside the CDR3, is GAGVSQSPSNKVTEKGKDVELRCDPISGHTALYWYRQSLGQGLEFLIYFQGNSAPDKSGLPSDRFSAERTGGSVSTLTIQRTQQEDSAVYLCASSSPYTSYEQYFGPGTRLTVT.

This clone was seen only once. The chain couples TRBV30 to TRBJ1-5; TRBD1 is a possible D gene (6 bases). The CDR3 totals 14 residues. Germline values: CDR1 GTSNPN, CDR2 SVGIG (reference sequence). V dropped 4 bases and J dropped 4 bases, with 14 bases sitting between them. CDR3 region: CAWKVRGRNQPQHF. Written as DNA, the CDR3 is TGTGCCTGGAAGGTCAGGGGTCGGAATCAGCCCCAGCATTTT. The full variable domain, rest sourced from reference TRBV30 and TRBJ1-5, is SQTIHQWPATLVQPVGSPLSLECTVEGTSNPNLYWYRQAAGRGLQLLFYSVGIGQISSEVPQNLSASRPQDRQFILSSKKLLLSDSGFYLCAWKVRGRNQPQHFGDGTRLSIL.

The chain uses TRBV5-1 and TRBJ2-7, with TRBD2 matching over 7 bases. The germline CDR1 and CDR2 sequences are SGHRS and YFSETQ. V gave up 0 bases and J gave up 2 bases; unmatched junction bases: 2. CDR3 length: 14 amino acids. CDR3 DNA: TGCGCCAGCAGCTTGGTTGCGGGAGCCTACGAGCAGTACTTC. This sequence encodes CASSLVAGAYEQYF.

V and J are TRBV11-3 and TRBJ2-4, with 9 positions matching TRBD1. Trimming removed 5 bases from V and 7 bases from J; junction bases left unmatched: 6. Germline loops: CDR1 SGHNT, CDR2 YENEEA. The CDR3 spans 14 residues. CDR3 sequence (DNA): TGTGCCAGCAGCACCGGGACAGGGCATAACATTCAGTACTTC. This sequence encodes CASSTGTGHNIQYF.

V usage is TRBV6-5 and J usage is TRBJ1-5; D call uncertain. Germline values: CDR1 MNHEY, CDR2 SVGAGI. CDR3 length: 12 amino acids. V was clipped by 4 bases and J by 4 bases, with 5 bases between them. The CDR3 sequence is CASSFPNQPQHF. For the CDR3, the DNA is TGTGCCAGCAGTTTCCCAAATCAGCCCCAGCATTTT.

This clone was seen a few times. The CDR3 reads CASSQDKTGQPQHF. CDR3 in DNA: TGTGCCAGCAGCCAAGATAAGACAGGACAGCCCCAGCATTTT. The chain carries TRBV4-2 and TRBJ1-5; perhaps TRBD1 as D (6 bases). Deletions cut 0 bases from V and 7 bases from J, with 10 bases between. The germline CDR1 and CDR2 sequences are LGHNA and YNFKEQ. The CDR3 contains 14 residues.

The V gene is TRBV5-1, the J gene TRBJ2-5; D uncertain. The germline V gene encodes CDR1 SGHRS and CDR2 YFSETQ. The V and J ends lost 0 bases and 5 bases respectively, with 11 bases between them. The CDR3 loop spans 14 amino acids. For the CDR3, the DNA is TGCGCCAGCAGCTTGGCTGGGCGCGGTGAGACCCAGTACTTC. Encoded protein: CASSLAGRGETQYF. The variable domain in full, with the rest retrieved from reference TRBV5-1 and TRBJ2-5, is KAGVTQTPRYLIKTRGQQVTLSCSPISGHRSVSWYQQTPGQGLQFLFEYFSETQRNKGNFPGRFSGRQFSNSRSEMNVSTLELGDSALYLCASSLAGRGETQYFGPGTRLLVL.

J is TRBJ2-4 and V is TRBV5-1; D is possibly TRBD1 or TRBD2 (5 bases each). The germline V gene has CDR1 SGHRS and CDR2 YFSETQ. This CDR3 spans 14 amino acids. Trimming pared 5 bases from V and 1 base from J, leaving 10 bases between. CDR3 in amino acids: CASRQGRAKNIQYF. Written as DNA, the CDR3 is TGCGCCAGCAGGCAGGGACGGGCCAAAAACATTCAGTACTTC.